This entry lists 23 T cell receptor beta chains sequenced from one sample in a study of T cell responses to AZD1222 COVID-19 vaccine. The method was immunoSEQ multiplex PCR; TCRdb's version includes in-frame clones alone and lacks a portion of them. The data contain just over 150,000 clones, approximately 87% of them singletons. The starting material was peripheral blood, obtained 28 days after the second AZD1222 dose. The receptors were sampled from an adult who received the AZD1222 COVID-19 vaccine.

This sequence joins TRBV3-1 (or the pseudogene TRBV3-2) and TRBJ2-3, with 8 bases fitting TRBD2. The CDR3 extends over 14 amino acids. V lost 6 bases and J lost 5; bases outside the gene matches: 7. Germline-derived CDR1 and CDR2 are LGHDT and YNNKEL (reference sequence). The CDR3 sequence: CASSFLAGVDTQYF. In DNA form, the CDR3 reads TGTGCCAGCAGTTTCCTAGCGGGTGTAGATACGCAGTATTTT.

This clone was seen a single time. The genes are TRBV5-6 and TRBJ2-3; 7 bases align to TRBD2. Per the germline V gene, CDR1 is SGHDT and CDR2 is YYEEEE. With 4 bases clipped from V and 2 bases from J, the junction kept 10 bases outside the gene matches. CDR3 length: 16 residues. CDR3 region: CASSVPSGHNTDTQYF. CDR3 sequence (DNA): TGTGCCAGCAGCGTACCTAGCGGCCACAACACAGATACGCAGTATTTT.

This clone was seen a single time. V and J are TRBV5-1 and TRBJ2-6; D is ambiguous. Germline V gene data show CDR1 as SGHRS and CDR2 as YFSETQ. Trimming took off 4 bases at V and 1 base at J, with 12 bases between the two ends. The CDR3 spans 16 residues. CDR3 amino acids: CASSPRTVSGANVLTF. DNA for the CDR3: TGCGCCAGCAGCCCCCGGACGGTTTCTGGGGCCAACGTCCTGACTTTC.

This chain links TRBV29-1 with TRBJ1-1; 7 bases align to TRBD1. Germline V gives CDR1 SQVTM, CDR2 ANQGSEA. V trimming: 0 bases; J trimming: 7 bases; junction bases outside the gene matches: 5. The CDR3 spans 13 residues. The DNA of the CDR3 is TGCAGCGTTGAAGAAACCACAGGGGTTGAAGCTTTCTTT. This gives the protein CSVEETTGVEAFF.

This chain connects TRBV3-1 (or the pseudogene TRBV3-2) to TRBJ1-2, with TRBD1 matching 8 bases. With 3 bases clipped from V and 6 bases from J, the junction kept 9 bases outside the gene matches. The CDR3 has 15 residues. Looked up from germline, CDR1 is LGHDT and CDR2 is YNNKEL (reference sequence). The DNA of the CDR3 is TGTGCCAGCAGCCACCAATCCAGACAGGGGAATGGCTACACCTTC. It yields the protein CASSHQSRQGNGYTF.

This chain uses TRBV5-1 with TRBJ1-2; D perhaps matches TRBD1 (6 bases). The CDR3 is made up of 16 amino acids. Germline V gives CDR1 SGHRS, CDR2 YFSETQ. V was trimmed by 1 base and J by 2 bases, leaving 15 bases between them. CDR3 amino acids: CASSLKGNRENYGYTF. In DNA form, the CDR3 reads TGCGCCAGCAGCTTGAAGGGAAACAGGGAAAACTATGGCTACACCTTC.

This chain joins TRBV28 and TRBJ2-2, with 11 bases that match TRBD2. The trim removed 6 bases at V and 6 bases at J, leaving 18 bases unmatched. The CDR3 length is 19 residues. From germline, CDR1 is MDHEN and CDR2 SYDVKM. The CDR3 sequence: CASSPVGSGRAGAAGELFF. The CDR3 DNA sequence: TGTGCCAGCAGCCCCGTTGGTAGCGGGAGGGCCGGGGCGGCCGGGGAGCTGTTTTTT.

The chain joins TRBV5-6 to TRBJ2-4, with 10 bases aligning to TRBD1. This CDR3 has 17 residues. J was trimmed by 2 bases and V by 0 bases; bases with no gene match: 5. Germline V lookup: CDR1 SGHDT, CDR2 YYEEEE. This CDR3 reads CASSLVGQGGPKNIQYF. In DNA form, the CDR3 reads TGTGCCAGCAGCTTGGTCGGACAGGGGGGGCCCAAAAACATTCAGTACTTC.

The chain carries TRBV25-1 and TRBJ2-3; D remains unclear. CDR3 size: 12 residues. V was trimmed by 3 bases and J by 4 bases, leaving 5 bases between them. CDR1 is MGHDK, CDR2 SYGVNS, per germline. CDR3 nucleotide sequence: TGTGCCAGCAGTGATCACCCAGATACGCAGTATTTT. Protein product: CASSDHPDTQYF.

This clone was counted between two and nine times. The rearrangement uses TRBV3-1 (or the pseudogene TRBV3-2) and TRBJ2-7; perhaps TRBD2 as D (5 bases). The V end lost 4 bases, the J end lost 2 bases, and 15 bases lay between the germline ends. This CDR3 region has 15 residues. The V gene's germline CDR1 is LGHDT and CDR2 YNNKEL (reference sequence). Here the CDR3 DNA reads TGTGCCAGCAGCCGTGGGAGCGGTTCTACCTACGAGCAGTACTTC. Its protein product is CASSRGSGSTYEQYF.

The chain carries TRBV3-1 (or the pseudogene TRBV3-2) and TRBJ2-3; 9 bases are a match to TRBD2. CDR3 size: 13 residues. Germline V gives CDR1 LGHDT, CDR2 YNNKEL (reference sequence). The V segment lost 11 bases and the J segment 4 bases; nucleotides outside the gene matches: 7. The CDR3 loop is CASAGGRADTQYF. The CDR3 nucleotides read TGTGCCTCTGCGGGAGGGAGGGCAGATACGCAGTATTTT.

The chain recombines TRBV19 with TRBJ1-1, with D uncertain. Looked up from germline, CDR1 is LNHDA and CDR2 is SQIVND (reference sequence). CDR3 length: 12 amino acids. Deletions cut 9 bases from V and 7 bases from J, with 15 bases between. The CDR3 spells CASGGFVGEAFF. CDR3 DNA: TGTGCCAGCGGCGGTTTTGTGGGTGAAGCTTTCTTT.

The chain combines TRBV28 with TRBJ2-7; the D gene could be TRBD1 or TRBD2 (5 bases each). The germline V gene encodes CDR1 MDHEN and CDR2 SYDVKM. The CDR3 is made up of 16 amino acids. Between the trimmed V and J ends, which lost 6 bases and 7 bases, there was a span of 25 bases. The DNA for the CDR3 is TGTGCCAGCAGCGCCCCACGGCTGAGGGGCCGGGGAGAGCAGTACTTC. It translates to CASSAPRLRGRGEQYF.

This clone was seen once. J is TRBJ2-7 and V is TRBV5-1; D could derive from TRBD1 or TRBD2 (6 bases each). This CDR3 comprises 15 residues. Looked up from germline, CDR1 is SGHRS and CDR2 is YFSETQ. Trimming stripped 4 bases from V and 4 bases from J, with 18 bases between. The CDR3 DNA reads TGCGCCAGCAGCCCAGGAGGGGGAGTATCGTACGAGCAGTACTTC. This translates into CASSPGGGVSYEQYF.

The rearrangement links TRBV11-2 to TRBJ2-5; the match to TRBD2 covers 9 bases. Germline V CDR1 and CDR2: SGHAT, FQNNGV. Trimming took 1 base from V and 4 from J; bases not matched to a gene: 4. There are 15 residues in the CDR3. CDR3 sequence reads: CASSLGGRAGETQYF. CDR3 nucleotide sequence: TGTGCCAGCAGCTTAGGCGGGAGGGCCGGAGAGACCCAGTACTTC.

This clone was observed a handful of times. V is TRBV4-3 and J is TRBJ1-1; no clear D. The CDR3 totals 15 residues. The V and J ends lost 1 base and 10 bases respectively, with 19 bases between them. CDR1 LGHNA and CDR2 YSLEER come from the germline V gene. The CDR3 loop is CASSQGGGTIYGAFF. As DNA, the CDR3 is TGCGCCAGCAGCCAAGGGGGAGGTACCATCTATGGAGCTTTCTTT.

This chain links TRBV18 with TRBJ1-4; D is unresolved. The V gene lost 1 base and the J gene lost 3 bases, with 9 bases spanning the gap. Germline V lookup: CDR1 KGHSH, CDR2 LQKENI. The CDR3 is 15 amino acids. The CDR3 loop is CASSPLKGSNEKLFF. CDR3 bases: TGTGCCAGCTCACCACTAAAAGGGTCTAATGAAAAACTGTTTTTT.

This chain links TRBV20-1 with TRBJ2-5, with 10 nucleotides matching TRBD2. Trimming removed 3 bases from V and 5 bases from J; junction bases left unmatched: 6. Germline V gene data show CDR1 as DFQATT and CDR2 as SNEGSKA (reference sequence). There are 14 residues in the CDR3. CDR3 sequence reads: CSASFPSGSETQYF. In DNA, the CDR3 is TGCAGTGCTAGTTTTCCTAGCGGGAGTGAGACCCAGTACTTC.

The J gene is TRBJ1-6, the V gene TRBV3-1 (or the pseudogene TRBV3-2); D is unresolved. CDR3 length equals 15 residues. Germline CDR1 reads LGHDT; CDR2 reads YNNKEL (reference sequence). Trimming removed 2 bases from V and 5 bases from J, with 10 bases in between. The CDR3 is CASSQYSLNNSPLHF. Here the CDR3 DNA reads TGTGCCAGCAGCCAATACAGTCTCAATAATTCACCCCTCCACTTT.

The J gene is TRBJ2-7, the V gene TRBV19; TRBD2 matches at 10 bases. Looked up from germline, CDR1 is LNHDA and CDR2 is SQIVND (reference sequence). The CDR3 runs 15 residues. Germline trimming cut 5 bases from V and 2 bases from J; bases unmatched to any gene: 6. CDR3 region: CASSLAGAAPYEQYF. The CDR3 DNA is TGTGCCAGTAGTCTAGCGGGAGCTGCCCCCTACGAGCAGTACTTC.

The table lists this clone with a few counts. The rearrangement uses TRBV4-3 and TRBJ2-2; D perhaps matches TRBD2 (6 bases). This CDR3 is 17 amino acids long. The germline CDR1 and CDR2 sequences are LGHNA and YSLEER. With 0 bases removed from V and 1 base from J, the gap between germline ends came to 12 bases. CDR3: CASSQDWGSGNTGELFF. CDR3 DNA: TGCGCCAGCAGCCAAGATTGGGGTAGCGGGAACACCGGGGAGCTGTTTTTT.

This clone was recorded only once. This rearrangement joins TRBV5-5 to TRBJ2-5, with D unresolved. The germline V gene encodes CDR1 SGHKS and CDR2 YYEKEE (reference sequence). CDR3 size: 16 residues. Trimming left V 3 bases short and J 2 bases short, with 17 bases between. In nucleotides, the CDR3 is TGTGCCAGCAGCTCCAAGTTGATGGTTGGACAAGAGACCCAGTACTTC. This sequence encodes CASSSKLMVGQETQYF.

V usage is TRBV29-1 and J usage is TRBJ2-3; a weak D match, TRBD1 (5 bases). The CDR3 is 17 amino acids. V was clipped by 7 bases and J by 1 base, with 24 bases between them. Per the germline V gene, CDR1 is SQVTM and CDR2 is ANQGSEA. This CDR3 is CSAEGRLTARGTDTQYF. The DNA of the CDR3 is TGCAGCGCCGAAGGGCGGCTGACAGCTCGAGGCACAGATACGCAGTATTTT.